The 14 T cell receptor beta chains below were found in one sample sequenced in a study of blood T cell repertoires in COVID-19. Assay used: immunoSEQ multiplex PCR; TCRdb lists only in-frame clones, some missing. The sample holds around 290,000 clones; around 90% are singletons and the top ten take 1.5% to 2%. The specimen was PBMCs or T cells enriched from blood (not recorded which). All receptors derive from a middle-aged woman who had recovered from COVID-19.

The chain combines TRBV30 with TRBJ2-1; D gene unclear. Trimming left V 0 bases short and J 8 bases short, with 14 bases between. CDR3 length equals 14 residues. Germline values: CDR1 GTSNPN, CDR2 SVGIG (reference sequence). CDR3 sequence (DNA): TGTGCCTGGAGTGTACAGCCAGAGCCCGATGAGCAGTTCTTC. Amino acid sequence: CAWSVQPEPDEQFF.

This clone was detected only once. This chain joins TRBV5-4 and TRBJ2-7; 12 bases agree with TRBD2. There are 15 residues in the CDR3. CDR1 and CDR2 from the germline V gene are SGHNT and YYREEE (reference sequence). J lost 4 bases, V lost 5 bases, and 7 bases had no gene match. CDR3 protein: CASSSKTSGSYEQYF. The CDR3 nucleotides read TGTGCCAGCAGTTCGAAGACTAGCGGGAGTTACGAGCAGTACTTC. Full variable domain (missing parts from reference TRBV5-4 and TRBJ2-7): ETGVTQSPTHLIKTRGQQVTLRCSSQSGHNTVSWYQQALGQGPQFIFQYYREEENGRGNFPPRFSGLQFPNYSSELNVNALELDDSALYLCASSSKTSGSYEQYFGPGTRLTVT.

The chain carries TRBV11-2 and TRBJ1-2; D is perhaps TRBD1 (6 bases). The length of the CDR3 is 14 residues. The ends were cut back, 4 bases at V and 8 bases at J, with 17 bases in the middle. The germline V gene encodes CDR1 SGHAT and CDR2 FQNNGV. The CDR3 region has the DNA TGTGCCAGCAGCTCGCTGACAGGACTCCCCGGCTACACCTTC. Amino acids: CASSSLTGLPGYTF. The full variable domain, with the rest looked up from reference TRBV11-2 and TRBJ1-2, is EAGVAQSPRYKIIEKRQSVAFWCNPISGHATLYWYQQILGQGPKLLIQFQNNGVVDDSQLPKDRFSAERLKGVDSTLKIQPAKLEDSAVYLCASSSLTGLPGYTFGSGTRLTVV.

This clone was detected once. V and J are TRBV7-2 and TRBJ2-7; 12 bases are shared with TRBD2. J lost 7 bases, V lost 4 bases, and 5 bases had no gene match. In germline, CDR1 is SGHTA, CDR2 FQGNSA. The CDR3 has 14 residues. The CDR3 here is CASSSSGRAWEQYF. For the CDR3, the DNA is TGTGCCAGCAGCTCTAGCGGGAGGGCCTGGGAGCAGTACTTC.

V usage is TRBV6-6 and J usage is TRBJ2-7, with D uncertain. The ends were cut back, 5 bases at V and 3 bases at J, with 5 bases in the middle. Germline CDR1 reads MNHNY; CDR2 reads SVGAGI (reference sequence). The CDR3 has 11 residues. DNA for the CDR3: TGTGCCAGCAGTAACAGCTACGAGCAGTACTTC. Translated, it gives CASSNSYEQYF.

This rearrangement joins TRBV29-1 to TRBJ2-3; D possibly corresponds to TRBD1 (5 bases). The CDR3 has 13 residues. Trimming took off 7 bases at V and 3 bases at J, with 14 bases between the two ends. Germline CDR1 reads SQVTM; CDR2 reads ANQGSEA. This chain's CDR3 is CSARGAGTDTQYF. The CDR3 DNA reads TGCAGCGCCCGTGGGGCAGGGACAGATACGCAGTATTTT.

The rearrangement joins TRBV27 to TRBJ2-1; weak D call: TRBD2 (6 bases). Per the germline V gene, CDR1 is MNHEY and CDR2 is SMNVEV (reference sequence). The CDR3 loop spans 17 amino acids. The V gene lost 1 base and the J gene lost 2 bases, with 15 bases spanning the gap. This CDR3 reads CASSLYRGDPPYNEQFF. In DNA form, the CDR3 reads TGTGCCAGCAGTTTATATCGCGGGGACCCACCCTACAATGAGCAGTTCTTC.

V is TRBV9 and J is TRBJ1-2; D is uncertain. The CDR3 is 13 residues long. Germline CDR1 is SGDLS and CDR2 is YYNGEE. The germline V and J ends were trimmed by 2 bases and 5 bases, with 10 bases remaining between them. The CDR3 protein is CASSVDYGYGYTF. CDR3 nucleotides: TGTGCCAGCAGCGTGGACTACGGGTATGGCTACACCTTC.

This clone has only a few counts. The CDR3 sequence is CASSYSGSLGNTEAFF. Here the CDR3 DNA reads TGTGCCAGCAGTTACTCGGGCAGTCTTGGGAACACTGAAGCTTTCTTT. V is TRBV6-5 and J is TRBJ1-1; D gene unclear. Trimming removed 0 bases from V and 1 base from J, with 12 bases in between. The CDR3 covers 16 residues. Germline V gene sequence: CDR1 MNHEY, CDR2 SVGAGI.

The rearrangement links TRBV3-1 (or the pseudogene TRBV3-2) to TRBJ1-4; perhaps TRBD1 as D (5 bases). CDR3 length: 12 amino acids. V was shortened by 2 bases and J by 7 bases, with 5 bases between the two germline ends. The germline V gene has CDR1 LGHDT and CDR2 YNNKEL (reference sequence). In DNA, the CDR3 is TGTGCCAGCAGCCAAACAGGTGAAAAACTGTTTTTT. Translating it yields CASSQTGEKLFF.

The rearrangement joins TRBV5-1 to TRBJ1-2; a weak D match, TRBD1 (5 bases). V dropped 0 bases and J dropped 5 bases, with 14 bases sitting between them. CDR1 and CDR2 from the germline V gene are SGHRS and YFSETQ. The CDR3 is 15 residues long. This CDR3 reads CASSLGGPAGYGYTF. The CDR3 DNA reads as TGCGCCAGCAGCTTGGGGGGACCGGCGGGATATGGCTACACCTTC.

This chain joins TRBV18 and TRBJ2-3; 12 nucleotides align to TRBD2. The CDR3 contains 18 residues. V was pared by 3 bases and J by 2 bases, with 9 bases of the junction left unmatched. Germline V CDR1 and CDR2: KGHSH, LQKENI. DNA for the CDR3: TGTGCCAGCTCACCCCGCATGCGACTAGCGGGGGCCACAGATACGCAGTATTTT. Translated, it gives CASSPRMRLAGATDTQYF.

The chain couples TRBV2 to TRBJ1-5; D is ambiguous. The germline V gene has CDR1 SNHLY and CDR2 FYNNEI. The V end lost 7 bases, the J end lost 3 bases, and 10 bases lay between the germline ends. CDR3 length: 13 amino acids. The CDR3 region is CASNTNANQPQHF. Here the CDR3 DNA reads TGTGCCAGCAACACTAACGCCAATCAGCCCCAGCATTTT.

V is TRBV11-2 and J is TRBJ1-1; TRBD1 matches 9 bases. CDR3 length: 14 residues. Losses at the gene ends were 5 bases for V and 5 bases for J; bases not matched to a gene: 6. Germline V gene lookup returns CDR1 SGHAT and CDR2 FQNNGV. CDR3 nucleotides: TGTGCCAGCAGCCCGAGGACAGGGGAGACTGAAGCTTTCTTT. Translated: CASSPRTGETEAFF. The variable domain in full, completed from reference TRBV11-2 and TRBJ1-1, reads EAGVAQSPRYKIIEKRQSVAFWCNPISGHATLYWYQQILGQGPKLLIQFQNNGVVDDSQLPKDRFSAERLKGVDSTLKIQPAKLEDSAVYLCASSPRTGETEAFFGQGTRLTVV.